This T cell receptor beta chain appears in the sequencing data of a study of shared clonotypes between healthy human individuals. Whole-study context: Each donor contributed plates that comprised three CD4 naive, three CD4 memory, two CD8 naive and one CD8 memory. Overall study findings and caveats: Memory subsets generally showed lower estimated richness than naive subsets. The sole specimen, blood, was sampled, and tissue repertoires likely differ.

Donors had no recently reported acute infections or vaccinations and were HIV-negative. V trimming: 8 bases; J trimming: 2 bases; junction bases outside the gene matches: 5. Germline assignment: CDR1 SNHLY and CDR2 FYNNEI. The CDR3 is 14 residues long. In regard to this clone: Its antigen is currently unknown.

Measured with immunoSEQ multiplex PCR; TCRdb has only the in-frame clones, and not every one. The sample carries over 950,000 clones, 77% recorded once. This sequence joins TRBV2 and TRBJ2-3; 9 bases are shared with TRBD2. The receptor comes from a young man in good health. Some clones in this sample may be carry-over from other donors' samples. Sequenced material: memory CD4+ T cells from PBMCs. Subset given: CD45RA-negative fraction. The CDR3 DNA reads TGTGCCAGCGGTTGGACTAGCGTCACAGATACGCAGTATTTT. Its translation is CASGWTSVTDTQYF. Combining the CDR3 with reference TRBV2 and TRBJ2-3 gives the whole variable domain EPEVTQTPSHQVTQMGQEVILRCVPISNHLYFYWYRQILGQKVEFLVSFYNNEISEKSEIFDDQFSVERPDGSNFTLKIRSTKLEDSAMYFCASGWTSVTDTQYFGPGTRLTVL.